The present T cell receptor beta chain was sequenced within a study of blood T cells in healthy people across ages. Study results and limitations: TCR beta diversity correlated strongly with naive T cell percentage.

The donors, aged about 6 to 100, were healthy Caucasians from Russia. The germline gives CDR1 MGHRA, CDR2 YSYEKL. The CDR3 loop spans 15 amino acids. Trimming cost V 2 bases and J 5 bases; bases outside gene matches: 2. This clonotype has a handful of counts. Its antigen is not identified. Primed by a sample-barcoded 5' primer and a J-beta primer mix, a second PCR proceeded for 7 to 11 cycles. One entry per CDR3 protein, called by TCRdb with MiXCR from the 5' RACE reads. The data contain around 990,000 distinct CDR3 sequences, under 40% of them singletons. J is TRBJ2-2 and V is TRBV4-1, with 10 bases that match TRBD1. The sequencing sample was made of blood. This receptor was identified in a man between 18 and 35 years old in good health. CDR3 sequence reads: CASSQTGQGTGELFF. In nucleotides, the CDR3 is TGCGCCAGCAGCCAAACGGGACAGGGGACCGGGGAGCTGTTTTTT.